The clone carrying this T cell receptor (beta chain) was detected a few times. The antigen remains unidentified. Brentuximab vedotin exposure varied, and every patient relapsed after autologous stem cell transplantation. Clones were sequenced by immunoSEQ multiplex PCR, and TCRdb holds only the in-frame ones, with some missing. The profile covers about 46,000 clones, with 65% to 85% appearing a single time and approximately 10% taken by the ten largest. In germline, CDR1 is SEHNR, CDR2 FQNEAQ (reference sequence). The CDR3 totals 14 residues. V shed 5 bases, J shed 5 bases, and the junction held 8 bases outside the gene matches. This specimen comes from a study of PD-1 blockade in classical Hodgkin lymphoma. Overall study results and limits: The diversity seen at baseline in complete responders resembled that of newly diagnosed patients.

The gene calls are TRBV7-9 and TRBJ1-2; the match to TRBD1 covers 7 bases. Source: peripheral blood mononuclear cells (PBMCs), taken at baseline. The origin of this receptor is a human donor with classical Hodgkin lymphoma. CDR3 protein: CASSAGGGAYGYTF. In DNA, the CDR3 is TGTGCCAGCAGCGCAGGGGGGGGCGCGTATGGCTACACCTTC.